The source of this T cell receptor (beta chain) is a study of shared clonotypes between healthy human individuals (dated by TCRdb to about 2020). About the full investigation: A couple of women and a few men aged 18 to 49 years were included in the cohort. The study deeply sequenced blood TCR repertoires of about 5 healthy adults to estimate repertoire size and the extent of clonotype sharing between individuals. For each donor, three plates each were used for CD4 naive and CD4 memory, two plates were used for CD8 naive, and one plate was used for CD8 memory. Different laboratories and diverse techniques were used to prepare libraries and sequence TCR repertoires, to increase sequencing depth and limit assay-specific biases. Each donor's leukapheresis produced roughly between about 0.9 and 9.5 billion PBMCs.

Overall study results and their limits: Estimated clonotype richness was generally larger for naive than for memory subsets. Pairwise subsampling indicated that sequencing depth was expected to affect the degree of clonotype sharing among donors. About 5% of naive CD4, more than 3% of naive CD8, about 2.1% of memory CD4, and over 0.35% of memory CD8 clonotypes were shared across a few donors. Clonotypes shared by all four sorted-subset donors showed higher generation probabilities than non-shared clonotypes. Sampling was restricted to blood, and TCR repertoires in tissues likely differ from the TCR repertoires found in blood. The small number of donors limited the genetic and exposure-history diversity represented. Even with the large sequencing depth, rarefaction of the sorted-subset datasets indicated that sequencing was incomplete.

CDR3 length: 15 amino acids, cysteine to phenylalanine. The entry retains the CDR3 DNA only, 45 bases that are in frame from base 1. The germline V gene provides CDR1 MNHNS and CDR2 SASEGT. V drops 8 bases and J drops 0 bases, leaving 16 bases in between. Using the deep immunoSEQ assay, TCR CDR3 regions were amplified from genomic DNA by multiplex PCR. Extracted genomic DNA from each cell subset was distributed evenly across all wells of several immunoSEQ 96-well plates, and each plate was treated as a replicate. For sorted subsets, 200 ng of genomic DNA, equivalent to roughly 33,000 T cell genomes, went into each replicate PCR. Purified libraries were quantified with a Qubit 3.0 fluorometer, sized on a Bioanalyzer 2100, and re-quantified with the KAPA Library Quantification kit. A separate single-read 150-cycle Illumina NextSeq 550 flow cell was used to sequence each immunoSEQ 96-well plate. Regarding the original processing steps: Because the immunoSEQ output included only junctional sequences and no quality scores, the filtering could not be the same as the filtering used for full-length reads. Sequences were annotated with PyIR, a Python wrapper for IgBLAST v1.9, using IMGT germline references to assign V/J genes and CDR3. Reads were removed for weak V/J assignments (E-value above 1e-6), missing CDR3, stop codons, out-of-frame junctions, or ambiguous translated residues. V3J clonotypes were defined as sequences sharing an identical inferred V gene, J gene, and CDR3 amino acid sequence. Percentage overlap between repertoires was computed as shared unique clonotypes divided by the size of the smaller repertoire. Three approaches were used to assess repertoire richness: RTK rarefaction, the Chao1 estimator, and Recon v2.1 estimates of unobserved clonotypes. OLGA was used to compute generation probabilities for all TCRbeta clonotypes that the gDNA method yielded from a few donors. As stored in TCRdb, this immuneACCESS dataset retains in-frame rearrangements with V and J assigned. A fraction of the clones does not appear; measured against another copy, unresolved V genes explain less than half of the discrepancy, and the remainder lacks a known reason. V, J and clone size are those of that table, while D and trimming were read from the DNA. In this sample the table shows about 2 million clones, roughly 94% of which occur a single time. 0.13% of the sample is taken by the ten largest.

In regard to this clone: Its antigen is unknown. Base qualities are not provided; no much larger clone lies one nucleotide away.

Donors were healthy HIV-negative adults with no recently reported acute infections or vaccinations. Only Caucasian adults living in Nashville, Tennessee, USA were represented among the donors. CD4+ T cells were enriched through magnetic negative selection, after which naive cells were positively selected on CD45RA and the remaining negative fraction served as the memory subset. After blood collection by leukapheresis, PBMCs were isolated using Ficoll-Histopaque density gradient centrifugation and then cryopreserved in the vapor phase of liquid nitrogen. Analytical flow cytometry was used to check the purity and quantity of each magnetically sorted T cell population. Genomic DNA was isolated from every sorted fraction and measured by UV absorbance on a Nanodrop 2000c.

The source is a man younger than 30 in good health. The rearranged chain carries TRBV6-1 and TRBJ1-1, with TRBD1 tentatively as D gene (5 bases match). Sequences were obtained from naive CD4+ T cells sorted from blood. What the cell subset or site label conveys for this sample: CD45RA+ positively selected. The CDR3 has the sequence CASEAGHTLNTEAFF. At the DNA level, the sequence is TGTGCCAGCGAGGCAGGGCACACCCTGAACACTGAAGCTTTCTTT.